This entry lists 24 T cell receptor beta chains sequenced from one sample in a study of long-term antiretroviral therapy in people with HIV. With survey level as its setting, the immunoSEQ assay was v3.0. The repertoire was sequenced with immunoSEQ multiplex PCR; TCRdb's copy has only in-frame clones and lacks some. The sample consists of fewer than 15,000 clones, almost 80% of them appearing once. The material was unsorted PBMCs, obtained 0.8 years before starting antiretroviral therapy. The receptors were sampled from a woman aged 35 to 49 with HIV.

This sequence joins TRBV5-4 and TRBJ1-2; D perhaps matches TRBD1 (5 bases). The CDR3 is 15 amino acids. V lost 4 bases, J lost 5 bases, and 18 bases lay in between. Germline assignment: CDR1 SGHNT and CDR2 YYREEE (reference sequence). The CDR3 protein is CASSTPRGGVYGYTF. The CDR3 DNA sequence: TGTGCCAGCAGCACACCCCGGGGCGGGGTTTATGGCTACACCTTC.

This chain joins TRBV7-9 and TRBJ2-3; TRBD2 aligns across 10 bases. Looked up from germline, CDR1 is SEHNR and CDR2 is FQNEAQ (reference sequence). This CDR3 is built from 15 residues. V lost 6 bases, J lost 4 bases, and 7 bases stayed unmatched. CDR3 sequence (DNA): TGTGCCAGCAGTTCGGGACTAGCGTACCCAGATACGCAGTATTTT. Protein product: CASSSGLAYPDTQYF. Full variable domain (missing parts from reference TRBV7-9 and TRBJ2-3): DTGVSQNPRHKITKRGQNVTFRCDPISEHNRLYWYRQTLGQGPEFLTYFQNEAQLEKSRLLSDRFSAERPKGSFSTLEIQRTEQGDSAMYLCASSSGLAYPDTQYFGPGTRLTVL.

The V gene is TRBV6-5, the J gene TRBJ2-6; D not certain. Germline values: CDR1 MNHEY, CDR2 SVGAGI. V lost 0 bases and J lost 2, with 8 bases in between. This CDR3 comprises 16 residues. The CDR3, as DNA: TGTGCCAGCAGTTACTCGACTGCAGCTGGGGCCAACGTCCTGACTTTC. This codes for CASSYSTAAGANVLTF.

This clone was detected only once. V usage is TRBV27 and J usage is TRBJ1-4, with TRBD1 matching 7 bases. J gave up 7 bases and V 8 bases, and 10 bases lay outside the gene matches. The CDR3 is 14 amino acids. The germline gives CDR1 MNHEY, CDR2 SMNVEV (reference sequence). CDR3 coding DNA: TGTGCCAGCGGGTCGGGAGGGGGCCCTGAAAAACTGTTTTTT. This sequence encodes CASGSGGGPEKLFF.

The CDR3 region is CASSLGGPENQPQHF. The CDR3 DNA sequence: TGCGCCAGCAGCTTGGGCGGCCCAGAGAATCAGCCCCAGCATTTT. This chain joins TRBV5-1 and TRBJ1-5, with D unclear. Trimming left V 0 bases short and J 4 bases short, with 11 bases between. The germline V gene encodes CDR1 SGHRS and CDR2 YFSETQ. This CDR3 has 15 amino acids.

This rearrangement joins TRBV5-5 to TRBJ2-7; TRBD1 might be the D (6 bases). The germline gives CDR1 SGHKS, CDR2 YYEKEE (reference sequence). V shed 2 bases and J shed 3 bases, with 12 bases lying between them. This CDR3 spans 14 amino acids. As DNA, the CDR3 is TGTGCCAGCAGCTTTCTCGGGACAAGCTACGAGCAGTACTTC. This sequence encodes CASSFLGTSYEQYF.

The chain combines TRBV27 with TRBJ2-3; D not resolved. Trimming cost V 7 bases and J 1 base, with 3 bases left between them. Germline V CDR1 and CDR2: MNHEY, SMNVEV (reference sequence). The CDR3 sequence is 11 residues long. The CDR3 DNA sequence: TGTGCCAGCACCGGCACAGATACGCAGTATTTT. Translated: CASTGTDTQYF.

CDR3 sequence (DNA): TGTGCCAGTACCATCCGGGAGGGGAACACTGAAGCTTTCTTT. Encoded protein: CASTIREGNTEAFF. This chain joins TRBV19 and TRBJ1-1; unclear D gene. CDR1 and CDR2 from the germline V gene are LNHDA and SQIVND (reference sequence). This CDR3 region has 14 residues. Trimming cost V 7 bases and J 1 base, with 13 bases left between them.

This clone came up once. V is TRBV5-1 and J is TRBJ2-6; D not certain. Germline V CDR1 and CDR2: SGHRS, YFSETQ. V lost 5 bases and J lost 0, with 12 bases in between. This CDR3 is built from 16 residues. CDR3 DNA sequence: TGCGCCAGCAGGATCTGGGCCCACTCTGGGGCCAACGTCCTGACTTTC. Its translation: CASRIWAHSGANVLTF.

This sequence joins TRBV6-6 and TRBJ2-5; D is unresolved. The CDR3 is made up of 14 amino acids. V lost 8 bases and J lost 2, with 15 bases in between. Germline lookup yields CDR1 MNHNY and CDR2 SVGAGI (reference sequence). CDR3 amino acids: CASVSPGRQETQYF. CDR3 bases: TGTGCCAGCGTATCTCCTGGGCGACAAGAGACCCAGTACTTC.

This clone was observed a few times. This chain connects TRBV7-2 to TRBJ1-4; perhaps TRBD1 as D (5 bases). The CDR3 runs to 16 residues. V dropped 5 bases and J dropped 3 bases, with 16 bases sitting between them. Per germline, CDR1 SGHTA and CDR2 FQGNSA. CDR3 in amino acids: CASSPNRRGANEKLFF. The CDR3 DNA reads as TGTGCCAGCAGCCCGAACCGGCGGGGGGCTAATGAAAAACTGTTTTTT.

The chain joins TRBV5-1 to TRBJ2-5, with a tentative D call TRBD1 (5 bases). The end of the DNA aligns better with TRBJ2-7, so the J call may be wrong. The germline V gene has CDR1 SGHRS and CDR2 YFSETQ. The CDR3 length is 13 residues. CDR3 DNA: TGCGCCAGCAGCCAGACAGAGTACCACGAGCAGTACTTC. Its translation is CASSQTEYHEQYF.

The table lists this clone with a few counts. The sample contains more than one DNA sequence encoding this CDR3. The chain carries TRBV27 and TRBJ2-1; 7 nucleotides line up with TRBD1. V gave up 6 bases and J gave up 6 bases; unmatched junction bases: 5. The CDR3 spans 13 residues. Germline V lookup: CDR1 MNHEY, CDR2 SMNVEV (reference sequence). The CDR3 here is CASRTGATNEQFF. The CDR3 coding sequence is TGTGCCAGCAGAACAGGGGCCACCAATGAGCAGTTCTTC.

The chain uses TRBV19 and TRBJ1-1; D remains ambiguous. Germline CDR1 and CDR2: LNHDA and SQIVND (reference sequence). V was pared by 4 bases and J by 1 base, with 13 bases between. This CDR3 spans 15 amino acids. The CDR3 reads CASSKLDMPNTEAFF. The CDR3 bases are TGTGCCAGTAGTAAACTCGACATGCCGAACACTGAAGCTTTCTTT.

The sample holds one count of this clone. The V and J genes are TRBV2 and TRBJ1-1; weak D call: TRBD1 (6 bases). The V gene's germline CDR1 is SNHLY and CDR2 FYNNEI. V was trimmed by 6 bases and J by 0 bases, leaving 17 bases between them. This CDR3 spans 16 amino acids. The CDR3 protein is CASRGTGDILNTEAFF. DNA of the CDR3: TGTGCCAGCAGGGGGACGGGGGACATATTGAACACTGAAGCTTTCTTT.

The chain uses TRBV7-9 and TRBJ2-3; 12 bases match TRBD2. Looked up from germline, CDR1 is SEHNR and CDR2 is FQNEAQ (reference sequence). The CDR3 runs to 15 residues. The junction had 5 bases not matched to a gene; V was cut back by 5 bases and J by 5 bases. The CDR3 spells CASSQPGLAGDTQYF. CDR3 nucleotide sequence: TGTGCCAGCAGCCAACCGGGACTAGCGGGAGATACGCAGTATTTT.

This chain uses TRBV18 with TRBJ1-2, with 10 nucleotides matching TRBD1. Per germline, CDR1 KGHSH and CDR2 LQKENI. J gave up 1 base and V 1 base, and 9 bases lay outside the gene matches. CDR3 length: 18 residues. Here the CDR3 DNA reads TGTGCCAGCTCACCACTGGGGCGACAGGGGGCGGATAACTATGGCTACACCTTC. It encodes CASSPLGRQGADNYGYTF.

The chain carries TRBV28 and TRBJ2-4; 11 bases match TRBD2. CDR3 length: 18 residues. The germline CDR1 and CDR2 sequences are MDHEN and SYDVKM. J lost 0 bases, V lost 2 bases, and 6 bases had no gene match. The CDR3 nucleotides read TGTGCCAGCAGTTTAACGGGACTAGCGGTTATAGCCAAAAACATTCAGTACTTC. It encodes CASSLTGLAVIAKNIQYF. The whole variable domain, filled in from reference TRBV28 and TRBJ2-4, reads DVKVTQSSRYLVKRTGEKVFLECVQDMDHENMFWYRQDPGLGLRLIYFSYDVKMKEKGDIPEGYSVSREKKERFSLILESASTNQTSMYLCASSLTGLAVIAKNIQYFGAGTRLSVL.

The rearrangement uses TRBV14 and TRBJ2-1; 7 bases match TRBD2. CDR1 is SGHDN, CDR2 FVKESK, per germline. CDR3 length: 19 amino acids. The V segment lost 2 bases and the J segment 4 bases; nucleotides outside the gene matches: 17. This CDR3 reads CASSQRRLVKREFYNEQFF. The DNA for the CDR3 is TGTGCCAGCAGCCAAAGAAGGCTGGTAAAGCGGGAATTTTACAATGAGCAGTTCTTC. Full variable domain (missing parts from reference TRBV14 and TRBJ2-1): EAGVTQFPSHSVIEKGQTVTLRCDPISGHDNLYWYRRVMGKEIKFLLHFVKESKQDESGMPNNRFLAERTGGTYSTLKVQPAELEDSGVYFCASSQRRLVKREFYNEQFFGPGTRLTVL.

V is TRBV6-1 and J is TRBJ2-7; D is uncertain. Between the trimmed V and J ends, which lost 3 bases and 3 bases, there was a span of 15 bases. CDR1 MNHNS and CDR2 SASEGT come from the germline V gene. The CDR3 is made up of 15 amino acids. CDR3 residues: CASSDHYTGDYEQYF. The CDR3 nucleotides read TGTGCCAGCAGTGACCACTACACTGGGGACTACGAGCAGTACTTC.

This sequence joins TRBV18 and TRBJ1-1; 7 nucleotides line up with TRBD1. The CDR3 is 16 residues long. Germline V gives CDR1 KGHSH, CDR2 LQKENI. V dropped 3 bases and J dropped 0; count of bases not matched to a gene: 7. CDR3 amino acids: CASSPPQGRMNTEAFF. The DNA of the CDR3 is TGTGCCAGCTCACCTCCACAGGGGCGGATGAACACTGAAGCTTTCTTT.

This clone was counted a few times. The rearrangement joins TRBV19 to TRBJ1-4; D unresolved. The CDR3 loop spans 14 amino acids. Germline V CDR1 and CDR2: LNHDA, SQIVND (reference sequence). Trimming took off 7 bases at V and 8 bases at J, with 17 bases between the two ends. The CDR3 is CASTHWGRQEKLFF. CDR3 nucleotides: TGTGCCAGTACCCACTGGGGTCGTCAGGAAAAACTGTTTTTT.

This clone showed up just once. This CDR3 is CASSIGNSNQPQHF. The CDR3 nucleotides are TGTGCCAGTAGTATCGGGAATAGCAATCAGCCCCAGCATTTT. The chain uses TRBV19 and TRBJ1-5; D gene unclear. V was pared by 3 bases and J by 0 bases, with 6 bases between. CDR1 is LNHDA, CDR2 SQIVND, per germline (reference sequence). CDR3 length: 14 amino acids.

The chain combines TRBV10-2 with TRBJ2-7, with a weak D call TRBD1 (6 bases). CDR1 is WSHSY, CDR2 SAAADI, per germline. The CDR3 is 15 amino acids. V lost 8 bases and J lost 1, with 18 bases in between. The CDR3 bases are TGCGCCAGCGGCACGGTAGGAAGGGGGTCCTACGAGCAGTACTTC. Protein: CASGTVGRGSYEQYF.